This record covers a single T cell receptor beta chain. Its matching antigen is unknown. The data were taken from a study of blood T cells in healthy people across ages. Points from the study as a whole: Naive CD4+ cells and diversity were both higher in long-lived donors than in aged donors. Per-million-T-cell TCR beta diversity fell roughly linearly with age.

The sample, about 9.7 milliliters of peripheral blood, was drawn from each donor. Per individual sample, total RNA of at least 5.5 micrograms was extracted. The CDR3 consists of 16 residues. Trimming stripped 6 bases from V and 8 bases from J, with 23 bases between. The germline CDR1 and CDR2 sequences are SNHLY and FYNNEI. A second PCR of 7 to 11 cycles used a sample-barcoded 5' primer and a J-beta primer mix. TCRdb independently ran MiXCR on the 5' RACE reads; one entry per CDR3 protein. Here the sample spans approximately 600,000 distinct CDR3 sequences, around three fifths being singletons. The sample comprised blood. V gene TRBV2 combines with J gene TRBJ2-1; weak D call: TRBD2 (5 bases). The sequence was collected from a man between 60 and 75 years old in good health. CDR3 sequence (DNA): TGTGCCAGCAGCGGAGGCCGGGGTGTGACGGGCCATGAGCAGTTCTTC. This sequence encodes CASSGGRGVTGHEQFF.